This T cell receptor beta chain was recorded in a study of OX40 agonist ivuxolimab in advanced cancers. Study as a whole: Patients received intravenous ivuxolimab every 2 weeks at 0.01 to 10 mg/kg. Study conclusions and caveats: Also present in some nonresponders was a low level of normalized T-cell clonal expansion. With doses of 0.1 to 3.0 mg/kg, CD4+ and CD8+ blood T cells had undergone clonal expansion by week 6.

Germline CDR1 LNHDA, CDR2 SQIVND (reference sequence). The V segment lost 7 bases and the J segment 5 bases; nucleotides outside the gene matches: 8. The CDR3 is made up of 13 amino acids. Systemic immunosuppression or a history of autoimmune disease excluded patients. This clone has just one count. Its matching antigen is unknown. Generated by immunoSEQ multiplex PCR, the TCRdb table keeps only in-frame clones and is missing some. The table includes 80,000 to 100,000 clones, roughly 90% detected once. This sequence originates from an adult with an advanced solid tumor such as melanoma, head and neck, liver or kidney cancer. The input for sequencing was CD4+ or CD8+ T cells sorted from blood, taken in a trial of the OX40 agonist ivuxolimab. V usage is TRBV19 and J usage is TRBJ2-7, with TRBD1 identical over 7 bases. The CDR3 DNA sequence: TGTGCCAGTAACAATAACGACAGGGACGAGCAGTACTTC. It yields the protein CASNNNDRDEQYF.